The 23 T cell receptor beta chains presented below share a single source sample, sequenced in a study of graft-versus-host responses after intestinal transplantation. Their antigen targets remain unknown. Sequenced by immunoSEQ multiplex PCR; TCRdb stores in-frame clones only, minus some. The table shows roughly 110,000 clones, with approximately 90% occurring only once. This material consisted of unstimulated CD4+ T cells sorted from spleen or lymph node cells, taken before transplant. The source of these receptors is a human donor who was the organ donor for an intestinal transplant.

This CDR3 reads CASSVGRGAFTTDTQYF. The CDR3 nucleotides read TGTGCCAGCAGCGTAGGGCGGGGCGCTTTCACTACAGATACGCAGTATTTT. The chain has TRBV9 and TRBJ2-3, with D possibly TRBD2 on 6 matching bases. The CDR3 runs 17 residues. Germline CDR1 is SGDLS and CDR2 is YYNGEE. Trimming cost V 0 bases and J 3 bases, with 17 bases left between them.

The genes are TRBV11-3 and TRBJ1-1; 7 nucleotides agree with TRBD1. This CDR3 has 13 residues. The germline CDR1 and CDR2 sequences are SGHNT and YENEEA. The J segment lost 7 bases and the V segment lost 4 bases, leaving 6 bases of the junction unmatched. The CDR3 DNA is TGTGCCAGCAGCTCTACGAACAGGGGTGAAGCTTTCTTT. Translating gives CASSSTNRGEAFF.

This chain uses TRBV10-3 with TRBJ1-5; D is ambiguous. The V end was cut by 0 bases, the J end by 6 bases, with 12 bases between. The CDR3 covers 15 residues. Germline V gives CDR1 ENHRY, CDR2 SYGVKD. CDR3 sequence: CAISESIKVGQPQHF. CDR3 nucleotides: TGTGCCATCAGTGAGTCGATTAAAGTTGGTCAGCCCCAGCATTTT.

The V and J genes are TRBV2 and TRBJ2-1; D remains ambiguous. This CDR3 has 15 residues. V shed 4 bases and J shed 0 bases, with 10 bases lying between them. Germline CDR1 reads SNHLY; CDR2 reads FYNNEI. CDR3 loop: CASSGTLSSYNEQFF. The CDR3 coding sequence is TGTGCCAGCAGTGGGACCTTGAGCTCCTACAATGAGCAGTTCTTC.

The genes are TRBV11-2 and TRBJ1-6; 7 nucleotides match TRBD1. The CDR3 loop spans 15 amino acids. V lost 5 bases, J lost 5 bases, and 6 bases stayed unmatched. Germline loops: CDR1 SGHAT, CDR2 FQNNGV. The DNA of the CDR3 is TGTGCCAGCAGCCTTCAGGGGGAAAATAATTCACCCCTCCACTTT. It specifies CASSLQGENNSPLHF.

About this clone: The same CDR3 arises from other DNA sequences in this sample as well. The V call is TRBV27, the J call TRBJ2-4; TRBD2 agrees at 7 bases. This CDR3 has 18 residues. Germline-derived CDR1 and CDR2 are MNHEY and SMNVEV (reference sequence). V lost 4 bases to trimming and J lost 9 bases; unmatched junction nucleotides: 21. As DNA, the CDR3 is TGTGCCAGCAGTTCCCTCGCGGTCCTGGCTGGGGGGGTAGGCATTCAGTACTTC. Its protein product is CASSSLAVLAGGVGIQYF.

A word on this clone: Germline and junction disagree at one end, which may indicate a read error. This chain links TRBV19 with TRBJ1-6; D gene ambiguous. Germline CDR1 LNHDA, CDR2 SQIVND (reference sequence). This CDR3 spans 15 amino acids. CDR3 bases: TGCGCCAGTAGTGTGACCGGGAGATATAATTCACCCCTCCACTTT. Translation gives CASSVTGRYNSPLHF.

This clone has only one observation. The chain links TRBV18 to TRBJ1-1; TRBD1 is a possible D gene (6 bases). The CDR3 consists of 14 residues. Germline V CDR1 and CDR2: KGHSH, LQKENI. V lost 2 bases and J lost 4, with 11 bases in between. The CDR3: CASSPTGHLTEAFF. CDR3 DNA: TGTGCCAGCTCACCAACGGGACACCTCACTGAAGCTTTCTTT. The full variable domain, in which reference TRBV18 and TRBJ1-1 provide the parts outside the CDR3, is NAGVMQNPRHLVRRRGQEARLRCSPMKGHSHVYWYRQLPEEGLKFMVYLQKENIIDESGMPKERFSAEFPKEGPSILRIQQVVRGDSAAYFCASSPTGHLTEAFFGQGTRLTVV.

The V and J genes are TRBV5-4 and TRBJ2-7; TRBD2 aligns across 9 bases. The germline CDR1 and CDR2 sequences are SGHNT and YYREEE (reference sequence). V lost 0 bases, J lost 3 bases, and 4 bases stayed unmatched. The CDR3 totals 15 residues. CDR3 DNA sequence: TGTGCCAGCAGCTTGGCTAGCGGGAATCACTACGAGCAGTACTTC. This sequence encodes CASSLASGNHYEQYF.

This sequence joins TRBV5-1 and TRBJ2-5, with TRBD2 matching over 8 bases. The germline gives CDR1 SGHRS, CDR2 YFSETQ. Germline trimming cut 0 bases from V and 2 bases from J; bases unmatched to any gene: 6. This CDR3 region has 16 residues. The DNA for the CDR3 is TGCGCCAGCAGCTTGGGCCCTGGCGGGGGGCAAGAGACCCAGTACTTC. This gives the protein CASSLGPGGGQETQYF.

The gene calls are TRBV2 and TRBJ2-5, with D perhaps assigned TRBD1 or TRBD2 (6 bases each). Germline lookup yields CDR1 SNHLY and CDR2 FYNNEI. With 5 bases removed from V and 5 bases from J, the gap between germline ends came to 18 bases. This CDR3 comprises 15 residues. Written as DNA, the CDR3 is TGTGCCAGCAGTCTCGAGGGGGGAGGCGGGGAGACCCAGTACTTC. Translation gives CASSLEGGGGETQYF.

The chain is built from TRBV29-1 and TRBJ2-4, with 7 bases lining up with TRBD1. This CDR3 comprises 14 residues. Germline CDR1 is SQVTM and CDR2 is ANQGSEA. The trim removed 1 base at V and 2 bases at J, leaving 2 bases unmatched. CDR3 residues: CSVEVQGSKNIQYF. DNA of the CDR3: TGCAGCGTTGAAGTACAGGGGTCCAAAAACATTCAGTACTTC.

The chain links TRBV7-8 to TRBJ1-5; D is perhaps TRBD1 (5 bases). Per the germline V gene, CDR1 is SGHVS and CDR2 is FQNEAQ. V lost 5 bases to trimming and J lost 4 bases, with 15 bases between them. CDR3 size: 15 residues. The CDR3 nucleotides are TGTGCCAGCAGCCCCGACAGCTTTCGGAATCAGCCCCAGCATTTT. This gives the protein CASSPDSFRNQPQHF.

The genes are TRBV6-1 and TRBJ1-2, with D tentatively TRBD1 (5 bases). CDR1 and CDR2 (germline): MNHNS, SASEGT. This CDR3 comprises 15 residues. Trimming cost V 4 bases and J 8 bases, with 20 bases left between them. CDR3 sequence reads: CASSGRQREPFGYTF. DNA of the CDR3: TGTGCCAGCAGTGGCCGACAGCGTGAACCCTTCGGCTACACCTTC.

V is TRBV6-1 and J is TRBJ2-7; tentatively, D is TRBD1 (7 bases). Germline loops: CDR1 MNHNS, CDR2 SASEGT. The V end lost 6 bases, the J end lost 5 bases, and 17 bases lay between the germline ends. This CDR3 is built from 14 residues. CDR3 amino acids: CASRGGTVGHEQYF. As DNA, the CDR3 is TGTGCCAGCAGAGGGGGGACAGTGGGCCACGAGCAGTACTTC.

This CDR3 is CASRGVAKNIQYF. The CDR3 DNA reads TGTGCCAGTAGGGGTGTAGCCAAAAACATTCAGTACTTC. The rearrangement uses TRBV19 and TRBJ2-4, with no clear D. The V end was cut by 6 bases, the J end by 0 bases, with 6 bases between. The CDR3 runs to 13 residues. CDR1 LNHDA and CDR2 SQIVND come from the germline V gene (reference sequence). Filled out from reference TRBV19 and TRBJ2-4, the complete variable domain reads DGGITQSPKYLFRKEGQNVTLSCEQNLNHDAMYWYRQDPGQGLRLIYYSQIVNDFQKGDIAEGYSVSREKKESFPLTVTSAQKNPTAFYLCASRGVAKNIQYFGAGTRLSVL.

The chain employs TRBV11-3 and TRBJ1-6; 8 positions match TRBD1. V lost 3 bases to trimming and J lost 7 bases; unmatched junction nucleotides: 8. Germline V lookup: CDR1 SGHNT, CDR2 YENEEA. The CDR3 runs to 16 residues. This CDR3 reads CASSLNGTGWNSPLHF. The CDR3, as DNA: TGTGCCAGCAGCTTGAACGGGACAGGATGGAATTCACCCCTCCACTTT.

The chain couples TRBV11-3 to TRBJ2-5, with 9 bases identical to TRBD1. The CDR3 is 14 residues long. The J segment lost 2 bases and the V segment lost 4 bases, leaving 2 bases of the junction unmatched. From germline, CDR1 is SGHNT and CDR2 YENEEA. The CDR3 DNA is TGTGCCAGCAGCTCCGACAGGGGGCAAGAGACCCAGTACTTC. It is translated as CASSSDRGQETQYF.

The chain combines TRBV5-6 with TRBJ2-7; TRBD2 is a possible D gene (5 bases). This CDR3 is built from 13 residues. Trimming removed 1 base at V and 3 bases at J, with 8 bases between. Germline V gives CDR1 SGHDT, CDR2 YYEEEE. CDR3 in DNA: TGTGCCAGCAGCTTGATCCGGGACTACGAGCAGTACTTC. Residues: CASSLIRDYEQYF.

V gene TRBV7-6 combines with J gene TRBJ2-3, with 7 bases matching TRBD2. Germline CDR1 reads SGHVS; CDR2 reads FNYEAQ. This CDR3 is 16 amino acids long. Trimming cost V 5 bases and J 4 bases; bases outside gene matches: 12. CDR3 amino acids: CASSLHLAVVADTQYF. The CDR3 region has the DNA TGTGCCAGCAGCCTGCACCTAGCGGTAGTAGCAGATACGCAGTATTTT. The variable domain in full, completed from reference TRBV7-6 and TRBJ2-3, reads GAGVSQSPRYKVTKRGQDVALRCDPISGHVSLYWYRQALGQGPEFLTYFNYEAQQDKSGLPNDRFSAERPEGSISTLTIQRTEQRDSAMYRCASSLHLAVVADTQYFGPGTRLTVL.

This clone was found once. The J gene is TRBJ2-7, the V gene TRBV10-2, with 13 nucleotides matching TRBD2. CDR1 and CDR2 from the germline V gene are WSHSY and SAAADI. The CDR3 covers 18 residues. Trimming removed 6 bases from V and 0 bases from J; junction bases left unmatched: 11. In DNA, the CDR3 is TGCGCCAGCAGGAACCCGGGACTAGCGGGGAGGAGCTCCTACGAGCAGTACTTC. It translates to CASRNPGLAGRSSYEQYF.

This clone was seen once. CDR3 coding DNA: TGTGCCAGCAGCCCTACCGGGGGGGCGGGGGAAAAACTGTTTTTT. Protein: CASSPTGGAGEKLFF. The rearrangement links TRBV6-1 to TRBJ1-4; possibly TRBD1 for D (6 bases). CDR3 length equals 15 residues. Trimming took 6 bases from V and 8 from J, leaving 19 bases between them. Germline V gene sequence: CDR1 MNHNS, CDR2 SASEGT.

The rearrangement links TRBV5-1 to TRBJ2-3; TRBD1 is a possible D gene (6 bases). This CDR3 has 16 amino acids. V shed 4 bases and J shed 0 bases, with 15 bases lying between them. Germline V CDR1 and CDR2: SGHRS, YFSETQ. CDR3 amino acids: CASSPVSGQSTDTQYF. In DNA form, the CDR3 reads TGCGCCAGCAGCCCGGTATCGGGACAAAGCACAGATACGCAGTATTTT.